The subject of this entry is one T cell receptor beta chain. The CDR3 runs 14 residues. V lost 6 bases, J lost 1 base, and 5 bases stayed unmatched. Germline loops: CDR1 SNHLY, CDR2 FYNNEI. The method was immunoSEQ multiplex PCR; TCRdb's version includes in-frame clones alone and lacks a portion of them. The sample lists tens of thousands of clones, about 92% occurring once. The entry originates in a study of T cell changes during pregnancy in multiple sclerosis. Sequenced material: peripheral blood, taken in the first trimester of pregnancy. The receptor was derived from a female donor with multiple sclerosis, enrolled in a pregnancy study. This sequence joins TRBV2 and TRBJ2-5, with 7 bases matching TRBD2. The CDR3 reads CASSAGGSQETQYF. The CDR3 region has the DNA TGTGCCAGCAGCGCCGGGGGGAGCCAAGAGACCCAGTACTTC.